The clone carrying this T cell receptor (beta chain) was counted only a few times. The data originate from a study of beta chain features in type 1 diabetes. Per germline, CDR1 SGHTA and CDR2 FQGNSA. The V end lost 2 bases, the J end lost 2 bases, and 9 bases lay between the germline ends. The CDR3 contains 15 residues. Sequenced material consisted of expressed TCRB transcripts (all of the isolated RNA was reverse transcribed). Sequencing used immunoSEQ multiplex PCR; TCRdb keeps in-frame clones, though not all of them. The sample contains 110,000 to 150,000 clones, approximately 9.8% of which appear only once.

The sequenced sample consisted of central memory CD4+ T cells from blood. The J gene is TRBJ2-2, the V gene TRBV7-2; D is undetermined. The clonotype comes from a woman aged 40-49 years in good health. This CDR3 is CASSLSWANTGELFF. CDR3 bases: TGTGCCAGCAGCTTATCTTGGGCCAACACCGGGGAGCTGTTTTTT.